Sequencing of this T cell receptor (beta chain) was carried out in a study of cytomegalovirus exposure and HLA in healthy donors. Study-level background: A prior study identified just under 120 million unique TCR beta sequences from roughly 180 million T cells. General observations from the study: In a later analysis, a missense DCLRE1C variant was linked to TCR beta V- and J-gene trimming. Among donors in an Asian-associated ancestry cluster, a later analysis reportedly found fewer N-insertions than the approximately 670-donor mean.

PCR primers comprised 60 Vbeta and 13 Jbeta primers. Some clones are missing from TCRdb's copy, which holds only in-frame ones; the method was immunoSEQ multiplex PCR. Among approximately 130,000 clones listed, more than 65% were seen once. Trimming took off 2 bases at V and 3 bases at J, with 5 bases between the two ends. The CDR3 length is 12 residues. Germline V gives CDR1 SNHLY, CDR2 FYNNEI. Nominally healthy donors were sampled, though unrecorded immune exposures were likely. About this clone: Its antigen is currently unknown. Other DNA sequences within the sample encode an identical CDR3.

Sequences were obtained from PBMCs. The J gene is TRBJ2-7, the V gene TRBV2; no firm D call. The sequence was collected from a man aged 18 to 30 in good health and CMV-seropositive. The CDR3 reads CASSERSYEQYF. CDR3 DNA: TGTGCCAGCAGTGAACGTAGCTACGAGCAGTACTTC.